A selection of T cell receptor beta chains follows, all from one sample in a study of T cell responses to AZD1222 COVID-19 vaccine. Assay used: immunoSEQ multiplex PCR; TCRdb lists only in-frame clones, some missing. The sample has approximately 200,000 clones, 90% to 95% seen once; the top ten hold about 9.2%. The specimen comprised peripheral blood, sampled on day 0 of AZD1222 vaccination. The receptors were sampled from an adult in good health. CDR3s leave out the opening cysteine and the closing phenylalanine or tryptophan.

TRBV10-1,12,TRBJ2-7,ASSESGGQSGQY
TRBV19,10,TRBJ1-2,ASSIAGLGYT
TRBV28,13,TRBJ1-2,ASSSRGQGAHGYT
TRBV28,15,TRBJ1-2,ASSSSTVSYSLYGYT
TRBV7-2,12,TRBJ2-7,ASSEGLVPNEQY
TRBV24-1,14,TRBJ1-5,ATSPPRGPSLQPQH
TRBV28,10,TRBJ1-5,ASWTGGQPQH
TRBV5-6,13,TRBJ1-2,ASSPGQGANYGYT
TRBV28,10,TRBJ2-7,ASRGLRAEQY
TRBV18,10,TRBJ1-3,ASSGAMDTIY
TRBV6-6,10,TRBJ1-5,ASTYRAQPQH
TRBV19,15,TRBJ2-2,ASSQTTSGRLNGELF
TRBV5-6,13,TRBJ1-1,ASSLGRTPNTEAF
TRBV7-2,12,TRBJ1-4,ASSLAGRDEKLF
TRBV19,10,TRBJ2-7,ASSWITGQPG
TRBV28,13,TRBJ1-2,ASSGVGKGDSGYT
TRBV29-1,11,TRBJ1-2,SVGRGGGYGYT
TRBV2,13,TRBJ2-1,ASSETGLAGDEQF
TRBV27,11,TRBJ2-7,ASSLVGRYEQY
TRBV7-2,11,TRBJ2-7,ASSLAQLYEQY
TRBV4-1,14,TRBJ2-1,ASSQVVRGPSGEQF
TRBV6-2/TRBV6-3,12,TRBJ2-7,ASSYLGQSYEQY
TRBV7-2,12,TRBJ1-6,ASSHVGQNSPLH
TRBV24-1,13,TRBJ2-3,ATSDPGGVTDTQY
TRBV6-2/TRBV6-3,12,TRBJ2-1,ASSGIYTYNEQF
TRBV5-6,13,TRBJ1-5,ASSLAITGNQPQH
TRBV19,16,TRBJ2-2,ASSMFLQKNKQPGELF
TRBV19,13,TRBJ2-6,ASSIGGPGANVLT
TRBV9,12,TRBJ2-7,ASSPRTGGHEQY
TRBV11-2,14,TRBJ2-7,ASSLRGTANSYEQY
TRBV27,12,TRBJ1-5,ASRTGAPNQPQH
TRBV6-1,14,TRBJ1-2,ASSVQLGRGFSGYT
TRBV30,11,TRBJ2-7,AWSPGAGSEQY
TRBV27,11,TRBJ1-5,ASSIALYGPQH
TRBV5-1,13,TRBJ2-5,ASSLGLLAGETQY
TRBV28,13,TRBJ2-1,ASGTPGTGFPEQF
TRBV6-4,13,TRBJ1-6,ASSERGWGNSPLH
TRBV28,13,TRBJ1-3,ASSVGQGIGNTIY
TRBV9,12,TRBJ1-3,ASRRGGGGNTIY
TRBV5-6,12,TRBJ2-7,ASSSVGRGYEQY
TRBV30,9,TRBJ1-2,AWSVLRGYT
TRBV11-2,11,TRBJ2-7,ASSLSRWNEQY
TRBV3-1/TRBV3-2,15,TRBJ2-7,ASSQSWEREGRNEQY
TRBV27,12,TRBJ2-7,ASSPSRGPYEQY
TRBV11-3,15,TRBJ2-2,ASSLDRGGPSTGELF